Listed below are T cell receptor beta chains from one sample, sequenced in a study of T cells in Graves' hyperthyroidism and ophthalmopathy. TCRdb re-called the multiplex PCR reads with MiXCR, one entry per CDR3 protein. The top ten clones hold under 25% of a sample with a few hundred thousand distinct CDR3 sequences, roughly 13% of them seen once. The source material was blood. The receptors were sampled from a man aged 25-45 years with Graves' hyperthyroidism that later progressed to Graves' ophthalmopathy. Each CDR3 is given with its conserved first and last residue. A D gene is named only where the DNA matches it firmly. Rows give clone size only sometimes, using once, few, many, or a class for an expanded clone.

clone_size d_call j_call cdr3_length v_call cdr3_nt cdr3_aa
. . TRBJ1-1 14 TRBV14 TGTGCCAGCAGCCCTGGGACTTCTAGGACTGAAGCTTTCTTT CASSPGTSRTEAFF
. . TRBJ2-5 14 TRBV10-3 TGTGCCATCAGTGAGTCCGGGGGCCAAGAGACCCAGTACTTC CAISESGGQETQYF
many . TRBJ1-1 17 TRBV7-9 TGTGCCAGCAGCTTACCTAAGGGGGGGCTAATGAACACTGAAGCTTTCTTT CASSLPKGGLMNTEAFF
many . TRBJ1-6 14 TRBV7-2 TGTGCCAGCAGCTCCAGACACACCAGTTCACCCCTCCACTTT CASSSRHTSSPLHF
many TRBD1 TRBJ2-5 14 TRBV28 TGTGCCAGCAGATACGACAGGGGTGGGGAGACCCAGTACTTC CASRYDRGGETQYF
many . TRBJ1-5 15 TRBV6-1 TGTGCCAGCAGTGAAGCGCTGACAGATAATCAGCCCCAGCATTTT CASSEALTDNQPQHF
many . TRBJ2-1 14 TRBV6-6 TGTGCCAGCAGTTACGACTCAAGCTACAATGAGCAGTTCTTC CASSYDSSYNEQFF
many . TRBJ2-2 14 TRBV28 TGTGCCAGCACCTCGGTTGGGGCCACCGGGGAGCTGTTTTTT CASTSVGATGELFF
many TRBD1 TRBJ2-7 14 TRBV11-3 TGTGCCAGCAGCTATCCCGGGACAGGGGACGAGCAGTACTTC CASSYPGTGDEQYF
many . TRBJ1-5 13 TRBV6-1 TGTGCCAGCAGTGACAATAGGAATCAGCCCCAGCATTTT CASSDNRNQPQHF
few . TRBJ1-2 12 TRBV30 TGTGCCTGGAGTCCAGTACCCATGCGCTACACCTTC CAWSPVPMRYTF
. . TRBJ2-1 15 TRBV5-4 TGTGCCAGCAGCCAAGTGGAGGGGGCGCTAGGGGAGCAGTTCTTC CASSQVEGALGEQFF
many . TRBJ2-3 16 TRBV6-1 TGTGCCAGCAGCAAGTTAGACAGGCCGAGCACAGATACGCAGTATTTT CASSKLDRPSTDTQYF
many . TRBJ2-7 13 TRBV2 TGTGCCAGCAGTGAAAGCTACCCGAACGAGCAGTACTTC CASSESYPNEQYF
many . TRBJ1-2 14 TRBV5-1 TGCGCCAGCAGCCAGGACGCAAGTACCTATGGCTACACCTTC CASSQDASTYGYTF
many . TRBJ2-2 14 TRBV6-1 TGTGCCAGCAGTTACAGGGTAGACGCCGGGGAGCTGTTTTTT CASSYRVDAGELFF
. . TRBJ1-4 13 TRBV18 TGTGCCAGCTCGGCCGGGGTTGATGAAAAACTGTTTTTT CASSAGVDEKLFF
. . TRBJ1-6 13 TRBV2 TGTGCCAGCAGTGAGAGGTGGGCTTCACCCCTCCACTTT CASSERWASPLHF
many . TRBJ2-2 17 TRBV6-7 TGTGCCAGCAGTTACTCGAGGACACATACGAACACCGGGGAGCTGTTTTTT CASSYSRTHTNTGELFF
few . TRBJ2-7 16 TRBV14 TGTGCCAGCAGCCCGCGGAATCGGCTAACGGGGCGCGAGCAGTACTTC CASSPRNRLTGREQYF